Below, 6 T cell receptor beta chains from the same sample are listed, as sequenced in a study of blood T cells in healthy people across ages. The authors ran a second PCR of roughly 6 to 12 cycles using a sample-barcoded 5' primer and a J-beta primer mix. TCRdb analysed the 5' RACE reads with MiXCR anew, one entry per CDR3 protein. The data hold about 640,000 distinct CDR3 sequences, with approximately 50% observed a single time. Sequencing used blood. These receptors came from a man in his 60s in good health.

The chain couples TRBV7-2 to TRBJ2-7; 10 bases line up with TRBD2. Germline-derived CDR1 and CDR2 are SGHTA and FQGNSA. This CDR3 is built from 19 residues. Trimming removed 5 bases from V and 7 bases from J; junction bases left unmatched: 23. CDR3 sequence (DNA): TGTGCCAGCAGCCCCTATGGGGCGGCTAGCGGGGGCGCTTACAATGAGCAGTACTTC. Residues: CASSPYGAASGGAYNEQYF.

The rearrangement links TRBV5-1 to TRBJ2-6, with D perhaps assigned TRBD1 or TRBD2 (5 bases each). The germline V gene encodes CDR1 SGHRS and CDR2 YFSETQ. The CDR3 sequence is 18 residues long. V gave up 4 bases and J gave up 2 bases, with 19 bases separating them. The CDR3 DNA reads as TGCGCCAGCAGCAAAGGGACCCAGGACCTCACTGGGGCCAACGTCCTGACTTTC. Amino acids: CASSKGTQDLTGANVLTF.

The chain is built from TRBV7-2 and TRBJ2-3; possible D gene TRBD2, 6 bases. V was pared by 0 bases and J by 13 bases, with 17 bases between. Per germline, CDR1 SGHTA and CDR2 FQGNSA. The CDR3 runs to 14 residues. The chain's CDR3 is CASSLAFGTALKYF. The CDR3 nucleotides are TGTGCCAGCAGCTTAGCTTTCGGGACTGCTCTAAAGTATTTT. Drawing the rest from reference TRBV7-2 and TRBJ2-3, the complete variable domain is GAGVSQSPSNKVTEKGKDVELRCDPISGHTALYWYRQSLGQGLEFLIYFQGNSAPDKSGLPSDRFSAERTGGSVSTLTIQRTQQEDSAVYLCASSLAFGTALKYFGPGTRLTVL.

The chain employs TRBV2 and TRBJ1-5; D not certain. The CDR3 consists of 14 residues. Germline CDR1 and CDR2: SNHLY and FYNNEI. V was trimmed by 7 bases and J by 0 bases, leaving 10 bases between them. The CDR3 DNA sequence: TGTGCCAGCAACCCGAGTTATAGCAATCAGCCCCAGCATTTT. Protein sequence: CASNPSYSNQPQHF.

This clonotype was recorded a few times. The rearrangement uses TRBV2 and TRBJ2-5; D is undetermined. V shed 3 bases and J shed 5 bases, with 4 bases lying between them. The germline V gene encodes CDR1 SNHLY and CDR2 FYNNEI. The CDR3 is 11 amino acids. CDR3 in DNA: TGTGCCAGCAGTGATTGGGAGACCCAGTACTTC. Translated: CASSDWETQYF.

The chain is built from TRBV6-2 or TRBV6-3 and TRBJ1-1, with D possibly being TRBD1 (6 bases). Germline V CDR1 and CDR2: MNHEY, SVGEGT. The CDR3 loop spans 17 amino acids. V was clipped by 6 bases and J by 2 bases, with 22 bases between them. For the CDR3, the DNA is TGTGCCAGCAGCCAATTACCCCACAGGGCTCTTAACACTGAAGCTTTCTTT. It codes for CASSQLPHRALNTEAFF.